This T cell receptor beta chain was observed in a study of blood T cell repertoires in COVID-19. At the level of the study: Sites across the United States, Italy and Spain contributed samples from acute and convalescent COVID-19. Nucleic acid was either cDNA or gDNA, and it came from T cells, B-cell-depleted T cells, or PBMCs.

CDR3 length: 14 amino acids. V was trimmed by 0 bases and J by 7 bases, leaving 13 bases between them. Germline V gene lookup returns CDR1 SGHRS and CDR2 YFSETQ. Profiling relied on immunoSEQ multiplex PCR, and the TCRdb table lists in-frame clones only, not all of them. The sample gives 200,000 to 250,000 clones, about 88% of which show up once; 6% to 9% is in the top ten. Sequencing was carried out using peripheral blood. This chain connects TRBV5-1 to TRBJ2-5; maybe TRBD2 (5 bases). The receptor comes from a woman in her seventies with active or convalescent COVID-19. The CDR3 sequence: CASSLDSPAGTQYF. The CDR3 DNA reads TGCGCCAGCAGCTTGGACAGCCCGGCGGGGACCCAGTACTTC.